This T cell receptor beta chain came from a study of a mutant IDH1 vaccine in newly diagnosed glioma. Across the study: Once 4-6 weeks had passed after radiotherapy alone, vaccination started, or it started with temozolomide cycles.

Note on this clone: Its antigen is as yet unknown.

As for time point: week 47, end of study. In every dose of vaccine, 300 ug of mutant IDH1 20-mer peptide was given alongside topical imiquimod. The table came from immunoSEQ multiplex PCR; TCRdb's copy has only in-frame clones and leaves some out. The table shows almost 95,000 clones, with under 90% occurring only once. The trim removed 5 bases at V and 3 bases at J, leaving 3 bases unmatched. Per the germline V gene, CDR1 is KGHSH and CDR2 is LQKENI. This CDR3 region has 14 residues. This chain links TRBV18 with TRBJ1-1; 10 positions match TRBD1. This TCR came from a woman in her fifties or sixties with glioma. The source was PBMCs, collected from a glioma patient whose treatment included an IDH1 peptide vaccine. The CDR3 region is CASSSGTGDTEAFF. CDR3 coding DNA: TGTGCCAGCTCATCCGGGACAGGGGACACTGAAGCTTTCTTT.